This TCR beta chain was recovered during a study of blood T cell repertoires in COVID-19. Overall study context: Acute and convalescent COVID-19 specimens originated in the United States, Italy and Spain. Sources were T cells, B-cell-depleted T cells, or PBMCs; the material itself was cDNA or gDNA.

Profiling relied on immunoSEQ multiplex PCR, and the TCRdb table lists in-frame clones only, not all of them. The sample records 100,000 to 150,000 clones, around four fifths being singletons. The CDR3 runs to 12 residues. Between the trimmed V and J ends, which lost 3 bases and 7 bases, there was a span of 9 bases. Germline V gene sequence: CDR1 MDHEN, CDR2 SYDVKM. Living in under 30 US areas, the participants were between roughly 18 and 95 years of age. Participant reports of clinical history set cohort assignment. This clonotype originated in a man between 35 and 55 years old with acute COVID-19. The chain has TRBV28 and TRBJ1-2; D not resolved. Input material: PBMCs or T cells enriched from blood (not recorded which). CDR3 sequence: CASSFQRLGYTF. The CDR3 nucleotides are TGTGCCAGCAGTTTCCAGAGACTTGGCTACACCTTC.